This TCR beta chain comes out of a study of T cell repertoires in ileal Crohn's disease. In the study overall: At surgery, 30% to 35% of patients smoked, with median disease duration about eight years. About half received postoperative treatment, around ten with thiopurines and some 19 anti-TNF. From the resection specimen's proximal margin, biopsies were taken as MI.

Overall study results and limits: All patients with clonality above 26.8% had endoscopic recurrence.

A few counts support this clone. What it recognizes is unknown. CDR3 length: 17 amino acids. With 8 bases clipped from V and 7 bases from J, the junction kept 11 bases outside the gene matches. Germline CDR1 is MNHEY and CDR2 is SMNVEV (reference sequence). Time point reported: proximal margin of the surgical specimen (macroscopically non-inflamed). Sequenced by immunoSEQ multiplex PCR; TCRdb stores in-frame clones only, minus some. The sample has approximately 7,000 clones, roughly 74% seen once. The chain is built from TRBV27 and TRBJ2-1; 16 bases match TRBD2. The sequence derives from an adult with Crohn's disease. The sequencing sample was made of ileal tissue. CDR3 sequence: CASGAGTSGRAENEQFF. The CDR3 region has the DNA TGTGCCAGCGGCGCCGGGACTAGCGGGAGGGCCGAAAATGAGCAGTTCTTC.